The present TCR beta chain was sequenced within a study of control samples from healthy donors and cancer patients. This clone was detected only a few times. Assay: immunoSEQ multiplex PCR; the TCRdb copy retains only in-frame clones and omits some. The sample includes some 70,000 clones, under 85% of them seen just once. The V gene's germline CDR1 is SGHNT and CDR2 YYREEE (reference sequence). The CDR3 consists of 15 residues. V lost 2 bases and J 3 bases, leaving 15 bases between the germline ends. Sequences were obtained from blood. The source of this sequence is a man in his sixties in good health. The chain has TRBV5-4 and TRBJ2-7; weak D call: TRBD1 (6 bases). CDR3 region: CASSFSAQGSYEQYF. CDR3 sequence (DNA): TGTGCCAGCAGCTTTAGCGCTCAGGGGAGCTACGAGCAGTACTTC.